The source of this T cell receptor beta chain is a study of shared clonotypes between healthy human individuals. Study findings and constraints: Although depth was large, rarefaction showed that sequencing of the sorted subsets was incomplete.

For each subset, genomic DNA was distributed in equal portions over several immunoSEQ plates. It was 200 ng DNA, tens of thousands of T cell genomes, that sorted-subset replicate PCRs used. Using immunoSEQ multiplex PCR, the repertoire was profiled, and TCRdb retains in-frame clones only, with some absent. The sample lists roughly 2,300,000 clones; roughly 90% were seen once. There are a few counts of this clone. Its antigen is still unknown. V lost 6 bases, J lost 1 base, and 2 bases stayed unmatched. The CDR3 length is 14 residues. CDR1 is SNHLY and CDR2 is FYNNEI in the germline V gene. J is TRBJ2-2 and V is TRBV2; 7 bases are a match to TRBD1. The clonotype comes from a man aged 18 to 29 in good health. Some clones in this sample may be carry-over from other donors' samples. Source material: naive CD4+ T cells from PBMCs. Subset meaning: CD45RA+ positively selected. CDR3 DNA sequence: TGTGCCAGCAGGACAGGGTGGAACACCGGGGAGCTGTTTTTT. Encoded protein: CASRTGWNTGELFF.